This T cell receptor (beta chain) appears in the sequencing data of a study of T-cell reconstitution after alpha-beta-depleted transplantation in children. Study results and caveats: The origin of alpha-beta T cells about two months after transplant was reportedly several hundred expanded graft clones. Some patients owed their high day-60 TCRbeta diversity to surviving recipient T cells and thymic progenitors. T-cell numbers and diversity, one year after transplant, stemmed largely from T cells that were newly produced.

Of note for this clonotype: Its antigen is unidentified.

It was with unique molecular identifiers that the TCRbeta library was prepared. TCRdb passed the PCR reads through MiXCR, listing each CDR3 protein once. The sample lists 500,000 to 750,000 distinct CDR3 sequences; 20% to 30% were seen once. Per the germline V gene, CDR1 is MNHNS and CDR2 is SASEGT. Losses at the gene ends were 7 bases for V and 5 bases for J; bases not matched to a gene: 10. CDR3 size: 14 residues. The receptor's source is a boy younger than two with Wiskott-Aldrich syndrome, due to receive a stem cell transplant. This chain joins TRBV6-1 and TRBJ2-7; 8 bases are shared with TRBD2. The sample here was PBMCs, taken before TCRalphabeta/CD19-depleted stem cell transplant. The CDR3 nucleotides read TGTGCCAGCACCCCGGCGGGAGGACTTAACGAGCAGTACTTC. Residues: CASTPAGGLNEQYF.